The source of this T cell receptor (beta chain) is a study of T cell changes during pregnancy in multiple sclerosis. This clone was seen just once. Produced via immunoSEQ multiplex PCR; TCRdb's table is partial and in-frame only. Among approximately 68,000 clones, approximately 90% were seen once, and the ten largest hold roughly 1.4%. V lost 5 bases to trimming and J lost 7 bases, with 12 bases between them. Germline V gives CDR1 MNHEY, CDR2 SMNVEV (reference sequence). This CDR3 has 14 amino acids. The rearrangement links TRBV27 to TRBJ1-6; D gene uncertain. The sequence was collected from a female donor with multiple sclerosis, enrolled in a pregnancy study. The sample in question was peripheral blood, obtained in the second trimester of pregnancy. The CDR3 DNA is TGTGCCAGCAGTCTTCTCTTAGCAAATTCACCCCTCCACTTT. Translation gives CASSLLLANSPLHF.